The text below deals with one T cell receptor (beta chain). The antigen is unknown. This sample was taken from a study of shared clonotypes between healthy human individuals. Regarding the study as a whole: The authors sampled blood alone, and tissue repertoires likely differ.

This CDR3 is 15 amino acids long. Germline loops: CDR1 SNHLY, CDR2 FYNNEI. V lost 6 bases to trimming and J lost 1 base; unmatched junction nucleotides: 6. Deep level was the assay's run setting. Unsorted PBMC DNA was run through sequencing on ten immunoSEQ deep assay plates. In the source study's methods: Because ImmunoSEQ provided only junction sequences with no quality scores, the filtering differed. The assay was immunoSEQ multiplex PCR, and TCRdb's table has in-frame clones only and misses some. That table gives V, J and clone size, and the DNA gave D and trimming. The profile covers about 530,000 clones, with 60% to 80% appearing a single time and around an eighth taken by the ten largest.

This sequence originates from a woman in her forties in good health. Some clones in this sample may be carry-over from other donors' samples. Input material: PBMCs. This chain joins TRBV2 and TRBJ1-5; 7 positions agree with TRBD1. CDR3 nucleotide sequence: TGTGCCAGCAGCCCGAGAGGGGGCAGCAATCAGCCCCAGCATTTT. This encodes CASSPRGGSNQPQHF.